Listed below are T cell receptor beta chains from one sample, sequenced in a study of T-cell memory formation after mild COVID-19. One entry per CDR3 protein, called by TCRdb with MiXCR from the 5' RACE reads. The sample yields around 500,000 distinct CDR3 sequences, roughly 18% seen once. Sequencing was done on a sample of PBMCs or a T cell subset sorted from them (not recorded which). All receptors derive from an adult woman who had mild COVID-19 (a few samples of this study predate the infection). Cell type and time point are not known. The CDR3 runs from the conserved cysteine through the conserved F or W. Fields, in order: clone size, J gene, D gene, V gene, CDR3 DNA, CDR3 protein. D genes are given only for firm matches. Some rows mark clone size as missing; the rest say once, few, many or name a class of expanded clone.

>NA|TRBJ2-7|TRBD2|TRBV6-6
TGTGCCAGCGCACCCCCCAGCGGGAGACCTGGGTGGGAGCAGTACTTC
CASAPPSGRPGWEQYF
>NA|TRBJ1-2|TRBD1|TRBV19
TGTGCCAGTACCCGGACAGGGGGCCCATCCGGCTATGGCTACACCTTC
CASTRTGGPSGYGYTF
>NA|TRBJ2-1|TRBD1|TRBV24-1
TGTGCCATCCGGGACAGGGGTAGAAATGAGCAGTTCTTC
CAIRDRGRNEQFF
>few|TRBJ2-5|TRBD1|TRBV12-3/TRBV12-4
TGTGCCAGCAGACCCGGGACAGTCCAAGAGACCCAGTACTTC
CASRPGTVQETQYF
>NA|TRBJ2-7|TRBD2|TRBV13
TGTGCCAGCAGCACGAGTAGCGGGAGGGTAACCTACGAGCAGTACTTC
CASSTSSGRVTYEQYF
>NA|TRBJ2-4|NA|TRBV14
TGTGCCAGCAGCCCCTTCACCAGCCGGGACATTCAGTACTTC
CASSPFTSRDIQYF
>NA|TRBJ2-1|NA|TRBV29-1
TGCAGCGTTGAACACAGATGGAATGAGCAGTTCTTC
CSVEHRWNEQFF
>NA|TRBJ1-1|NA|TRBV3-1
TGTGCCAGCAGCCACTACCCCGAGGAGGCTTTCTTT
CASSHYPEEAFF
>NA|TRBJ1-2|TRBD1|TRBV9
TGTGCCAGCAGTCTCGGGACAGGGGGACCCTATGGCTACACCTTC
CASSLGTGGPYGYTF
>many|TRBJ2-5|NA|TRBV5-1
TGCGCCAGTTCACCGGGCCTCGACATGAGGGAGACCCAGTACTTC
CASSPGLDMRETQYF
>NA|TRBJ2-7|NA|TRBV5-4
TGTGCCAGCACGGGGGAGGGGGCAGCGGGGAAGACCTACGAGCAGTACTTC
CASTGEGAAGKTYEQYF
>NA|TRBJ2-7|NA|TRBV7-8
TGTGCCAGCAGCATCGGACGAGCGGACTACGAGCAGTACTTC
CASSIGRADYEQYF
>few|TRBJ2-1|NA|TRBV11-3
TGTGCCAGCAGCTTAAACGGATACAATGAGCAGTTCTTC
CASSLNGYNEQFF
>many|TRBJ2-3|NA|TRBV5-1
TGCGCCAGCAGCTTGCAAACTGATTCCACAGATACGCAGTATTTT
CASSLQTDSTDTQYF
>few|TRBJ2-7|TRBD1|TRBV7-9
TGTGCCAGCAGCGACATCGGGACAGGGGACTACGAGCAGTACTTC
CASSDIGTGDYEQYF
>few|TRBJ2-1|TRBD1|TRBV4-1
TGCGCCAGCAGCCAACCAGGGACAGGGTACAATGAGCAGTTCTTC
CASSQPGTGYNEQFF
>NA|TRBJ1-1|NA|TRBV7-6
TGTGCCAGCAGCTTAGAGGCGGTCACTGAAGCTTTCTTT
CASSLEAVTEAFF
>few|TRBJ1-5|TRBD1|TRBV5-1
TGCGCCAGCAGCCCTACAGGGGTAGGAAGCAATCAGCCCCAGCATTTT
CASSPTGVGSNQPQHF
>NA|TRBJ2-7|TRBD2|TRBV2
TGTGCCAGCAGCGGGCGGGACCGGGGGGGCCGGTACGAGCAGTACTTC
CASSGRDRGGRYEQYF
>many|TRBJ1-1|NA|TRBV5-5
TGTGCCAGCAGCAGGACAGTAGGGACTGAAGCTTTCTTT
CASSRTVGTEAFF
>few|TRBJ2-3|NA|TRBV12-3/TRBV12-4
TGTGCCAGCAGTTTCCGAAACACAGATACGCAGTATTTT
CASSFRNTDTQYF
>few|TRBJ2-2|TRBD2|TRBV29-1
TGCAGCGTCGGGACTAGCGGGGGCCTGAACACCGGGGAGCTGTTTTTT
CSVGTSGGLNTGELFF
>many|TRBJ2-5|TRBD2|TRBV7-3
TGTGCCAGCAGCCCCGGACTAGCGGGAGAAGAGACCCAGTACTTC
CASSPGLAGEETQYF
>NA|TRBJ2-1|TRBD2|TRBV12-3/TRBV12-4
TGTGCCAGCACCACCCCCCCAACTAGCGGGTTATACAATGAGCAGTTCTTC
CASTTPPTSGLYNEQFF
>NA|TRBJ1-1|NA|TRBV19
TGTGCCAGTAGGGGCTGGGGGGCGAACACTGAAGCTTTCTTT
CASRGWGANTEAFF
>many|TRBJ1-1|NA|TRBV5-1
TGCGCCAGCAGCTTGACCGGGGCGAGCACTGAAGCTTTCTTT
CASSLTGASTEAFF
>few|TRBJ2-7|TRBD1|TRBV7-6
TGTGCCAGCAGCTCAAGACAGGGGCCCTGGGAGCAGTACTTC
CASSSRQGPWEQYF
>many|TRBJ2-4|TRBD1|TRBV5-1
TGCGCCAGCAGCTGGGAAGGACAGGCAAAGTACTTC
CASSWEGQAKYF
>few|TRBJ2-3|NA|TRBV4-1
TGCGCCAGCAGCCAAGATAGGCAGAAAGCGCAGTATTTT
CASSQDRQKAQYF
>NA|TRBJ2-4|NA|TRBV5-5
TGTGCCAGCAGCTTGGTTCTAGCCAAAAACATTCAGTACTTC
CASSLVLAKNIQYF
>many|TRBJ2-5|NA|TRBV24-1
TGTGCCACCAGTGATTTCGGCAGTTTCCAAGAGACCCAGTACTTC
CATSDFGSFQETQYF
>NA|TRBJ2-6|NA|TRBV18
TGTGCCAGCTCACCCGTACTCGCGGGAGGGGCCAACGTCCTGACTTTC
CASSPVLAGGANVLTF